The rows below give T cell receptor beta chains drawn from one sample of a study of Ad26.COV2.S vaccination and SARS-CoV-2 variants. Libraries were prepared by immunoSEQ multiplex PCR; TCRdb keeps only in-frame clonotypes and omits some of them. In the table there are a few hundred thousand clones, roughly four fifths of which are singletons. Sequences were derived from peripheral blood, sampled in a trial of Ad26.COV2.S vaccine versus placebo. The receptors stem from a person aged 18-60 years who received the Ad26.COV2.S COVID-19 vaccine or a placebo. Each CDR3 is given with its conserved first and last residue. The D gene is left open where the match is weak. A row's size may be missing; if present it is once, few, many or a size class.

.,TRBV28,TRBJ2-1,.,CASRPGSSGEQFF,TGTGCCAGCAGGCCAGGGTCTTCCGGTGAGCAGTTCTTC
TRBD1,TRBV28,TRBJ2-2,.,CASSPRQGPGELFF,TGTGCCAGCAGTCCAAGACAGGGGCCCGGGGAGCTGTTTTTT
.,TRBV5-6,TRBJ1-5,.,CASSLLAHQPQHF,TGTGCCAGCAGCTTGCTGGCCCATCAGCCCCAGCATTTT
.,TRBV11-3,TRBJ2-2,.,CASSFYPSKDTGELFF,TGTGCCAGCAGCTTTTATCCTAGCAAAGACACCGGGGAGCTGTTTTTT
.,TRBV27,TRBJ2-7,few,CASSPPGKSEQYF,TGTGCCAGCAGCCCTCCGGGGAAGTCCGAGCAGTACTTC
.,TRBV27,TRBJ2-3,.,CASSFLTSPGTDTQYF,TGTGCCAGCAGTTTCCTAACCTCTCCAGGGACAGATACGCAGTATTTT
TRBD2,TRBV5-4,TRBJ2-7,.,CASSSPGLADYEQYF,TGTGCCAGCAGCTCACCCGGACTAGCGGACTACGAGCAGTACTTC
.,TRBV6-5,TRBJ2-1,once,CASSYRQTGEQFF,TGTGCCAGCAGTTACCGACAGACGGGTGAGCAGTTCTTC
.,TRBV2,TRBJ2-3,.,CASSKAGWTDTQYF,TGTGCCAGCAGCAAAGCAGGCTGGACAGATACGCAGTATTTT
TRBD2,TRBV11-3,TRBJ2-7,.,CASSPIGGSGRRGGEQYF,TGTGCCAGCAGCCCGATAGGGGGAAGCGGGAGGCGGGGAGGGGAGCAGTACTTC
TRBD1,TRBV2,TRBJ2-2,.,CAGSGTGETGELFF,TGTGCCGGTTCCGGGACAGGGGAAACCGGGGAGCTGTTTTTT
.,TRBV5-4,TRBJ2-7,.,CASSFSGDGYEQYF,TGTGCCAGCAGCTTTTCTGGGGACGGCTACGAGCAGTACTTC
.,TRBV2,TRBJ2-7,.,CASIRTEIYEQYF,TGTGCCAGCATAAGGACAGAGATCTACGAGCAGTACTTC
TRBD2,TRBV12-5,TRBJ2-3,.,CASRLSGAPDTQYF,TGTGCTAGTCGTCTTAGCGGGGCGCCAGATACGCAGTATTTT
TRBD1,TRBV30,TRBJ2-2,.,CAWFPGQGRAGELFF,TGTGCCTGGTTCCCTGGACAGGGTCGGGCCGGGGAGCTGTTTTTT
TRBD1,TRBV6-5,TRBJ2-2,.,CASSPGQGVTGELFF,TGTGCCAGCAGTCCGGGACAGGGGGTCACCGGGGAGCTGTTTTTT
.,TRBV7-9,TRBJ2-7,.,CASSPGENEQYF,TGTGCCAGCAGCCCCGGTGAGAACGAGCAGTACTTC
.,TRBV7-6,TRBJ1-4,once,CASSFGGGQEKLFF,TGTGCCAGCAGCTTTGGGGGGGGCCAGGAAAAACTGTTTTTT
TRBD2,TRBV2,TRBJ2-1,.,CASSNILAGKNNEQFF,TGTGCCAGCAGTAATATACTAGCGGGGAAAAACAATGAGCAGTTCTTC
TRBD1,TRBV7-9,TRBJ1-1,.,CASSADRGFTEAFF,TGTGCCAGCAGCGCCGACAGGGGTTTCACTGAAGCTTTCTTT
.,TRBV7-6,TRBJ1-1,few,CASSSWSKAFF,TGTGCCAGCAGCTCCTGGTCCAAAGCTTTCTTT
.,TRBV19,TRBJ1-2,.,CASSTVGPYGYTF,TGTGCCAGTAGTACGGTAGGACCATATGGCTACACCTTC
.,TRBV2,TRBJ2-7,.,CASSEGLTKIYEQYF,TGTGCCAGCAGTGAAGGACTGACTAAGATCTACGAGCAGTACTTC
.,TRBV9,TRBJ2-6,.,CASSVSGEGPYSGANVLTF,TGTGCCAGCAGCGTATCAGGGGAGGGACCGTATTCTGGGGCCAACGTCCTGACTTTC
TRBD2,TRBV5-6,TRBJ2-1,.,CASKGLAASNEQFF,TGTGCCAGCAAGGGACTAGCGGCAAGCAATGAGCAGTTCTTC
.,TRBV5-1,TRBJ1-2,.,CASSSGRADGYTF,TGCGCCAGCAGCTCCGGCAGGGCCGATGGCTACACCTTC
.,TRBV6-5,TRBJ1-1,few,CASSWGNENTEAFF,TGTGCCAGCAGTTGGGGGAATGAGAACACTGAAGCTTTCTTT
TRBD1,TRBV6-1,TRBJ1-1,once,CASSERQGRTEAFF,TGTGCCAGCAGTGAACGACAGGGAAGGACTGAAGCTTTCTTT
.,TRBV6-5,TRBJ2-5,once,CASSYLWQETQYF,TGTGCCAGCAGTTACCTCTGGCAAGAGACCCAGTACTTC
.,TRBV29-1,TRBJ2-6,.,CSVAPGTGRANVLTF,TGCAGCGTTGCCCCAGGGACGGGCAGAGCCAACGTCCTGACTTTC
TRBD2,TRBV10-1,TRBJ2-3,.,CASTSGRVSSADTQYF,TGCGCCAGTACTAGCGGGAGGGTTTCTTCGGCAGATACGCAGTATTTT
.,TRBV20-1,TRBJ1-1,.,CSAHGGGKAFF,TGCAGTGCCCATGGGGGGGGCAAAGCTTTCTTT
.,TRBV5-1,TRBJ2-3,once,CATAPGGTDTQYF,TGCGCCACCGCTCCAGGGGGCACAGATACGCAGTATTTT
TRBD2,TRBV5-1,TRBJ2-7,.,CASRRTSGYYEQYF,TGCGCCAGCAGACGAACTAGCGGTTACTACGAGCAGTACTTC
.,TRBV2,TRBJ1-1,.,CASAGRTPEAFF,TGTGCCAGCGCAGGGCGTACACCTGAAGCTTTCTTT
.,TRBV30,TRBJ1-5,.,CAWSVGVRSQPQHF,TGTGCCTGGAGTGTGGGGGTCAGGAGTCAGCCCCAGCATTTT
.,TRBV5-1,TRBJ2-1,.,CASSLHRGGSNEQFF,TGCGCCAGCAGCTTGCACCGCGGTGGGTCCAATGAGCAGTTCTTC
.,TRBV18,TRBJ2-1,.,CASSAGGYNEQFF,TGTGCCAGCTCAGCCGGGGGATACAATGAGCAGTTCTTC
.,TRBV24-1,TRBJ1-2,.,CATSEGVNYGYTF,TGTGCCACCAGTGAAGGGGTTAACTATGGCTACACCTTC
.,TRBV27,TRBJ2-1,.,CASSLTLYNEQFF,TGTGCCAGCAGTTTGACCCTCTACAATGAGCAGTTCTTC
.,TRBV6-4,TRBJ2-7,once,CASRRRQGGYEQYF,TGTGCCAGCAGGAGGAGGCAGGGCGGGTACGAGCAGTACTTC
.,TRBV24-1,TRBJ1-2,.,CATSDPRGQGGNYGYTF,TGTGCCACCAGTGATCCCCGTGGTCAGGGAGGGAACTATGGCTACACCTTC
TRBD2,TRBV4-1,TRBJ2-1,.,CASSQLPGGPPGLAENEQFF,TGCGCCAGCAGCCAATTACCAGGAGGCCCTCCGGGACTAGCCGAAAATGAGCAGTTCTTC
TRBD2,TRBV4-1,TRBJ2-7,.,CASSLSGSNLEQYF,TGCGCCAGCAGCCTTAGCGGGAGTAATCTCGAGCAGTACTTC
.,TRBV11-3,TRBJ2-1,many,CASTRRREQFF,TGTGCCAGCACTCGGAGGCGTGAGCAGTTCTTC
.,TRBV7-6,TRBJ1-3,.,CASSLGVAAISGNTIYF,TGTGCCAGCAGCTTAGGGGTAGCGGCCATCTCTGGAAACACCATATATTTT
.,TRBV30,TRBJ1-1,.,CARGGHGRRAFF,TGTGCCCGGGGGGGACATGGACGCCGGGCTTTCTTT
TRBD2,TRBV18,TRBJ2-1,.,CASSPLAGNNEQFF,TGTGCCAGCTCACCCTTAGCGGGAAACAATGAGCAGTTCTTC
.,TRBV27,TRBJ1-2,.,CASSLSPWAYGYTF,TGTGCCAGCAGTTTATCACCTTGGGCCTATGGCTACACCTTC
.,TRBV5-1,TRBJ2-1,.,CASSFSGIEQFF,TGCGCCAGCAGCTTCTCAGGGATTGAGCAGTTCTTC
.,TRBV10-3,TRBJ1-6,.,CAISGSGGVGDSPLHF,TGTGCCATCAGTGGGTCTGGAGGGGTCGGCGATTCACCCCTCCACTTT
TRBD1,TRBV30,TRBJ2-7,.,CACNSGGLSYEQYF,TGTGCCTGTAATTCAGGGGGCCTCTCCTACGAGCAGTACTTC
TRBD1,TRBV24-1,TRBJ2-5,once,CATSGRGETQYF,TGTGCCACCAGTGGCAGGGGGGAGACCCAGTACTTC
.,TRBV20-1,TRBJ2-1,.,CSASLNEQFF,TGCAGTGCTAGTCTGAATGAGCAGTTCTTC
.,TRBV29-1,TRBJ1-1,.,CSVAYRGVWDTEAFF,TGCAGCGTTGCTTATCGGGGCGTTTGGGACACTGAAGCTTTCTTT
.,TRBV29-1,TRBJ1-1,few,CSVEEDSMNTEAFF,TGCAGCGTTGAAGAGGACAGCATGAACACTGAAGCTTTCTTT
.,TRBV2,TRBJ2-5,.,CASSPRGYSGTQYF,TGTGCCAGCAGTCCTCGGGGTTACAGCGGGACCCAGTACTTC
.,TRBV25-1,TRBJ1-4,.,CASSEGGSLSEKLFF,TGTGCCAGCAGTGAGGGTGGCAGCCTATCCGAAAAACTGTTTTTT
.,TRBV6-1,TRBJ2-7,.,CASSELSGRSYEQYF,TGTGCCAGCAGTGAATTGAGCGGCCGATCTTACGAGCAGTACTTC